This TCR beta chain emerged from a study of cytomegalovirus exposure and HLA in healthy donors. Study-wide results and caveats: By a later analysis, the bulk of CMV-associated TCR beta chains appeared HLA-restricted. In a later analysis, HLA-associated TCR beta chains were more clonally expanded than equally common others. TCR beta V segments were, for the most part, productive about 87% or about 30% of the time in an earlier analysis.

Losses at the gene ends were 6 bases for V and 6 bases for J; bases not matched to a gene: 9. Germline V lookup: CDR1 SNHLY, CDR2 FYNNEI. This CDR3 spans 15 amino acids. These donors counted as nominally healthy when sampled, but unrecorded immune exposures were likely. This clone has just a few counts. Its antigen is still unknown. The PCR had 60 Vbeta and 13 Jbeta primers. Using immunoSEQ multiplex PCR, the repertoire was profiled, and TCRdb retains in-frame clones only, with some absent. The sample contains about 120,000 clones, 8.5% to 9% of which appear only once. The source is a woman in her thirties or forties in good health and CMV-seropositive. This chain joins TRBV2 and TRBJ2-2; 8 bases match TRBD1. Sequences were obtained from PBMCs. CDR3 DNA sequence: TGTGCCAGCAGCGGTACAGGGGGTAGGGCCGGGGAGCTGTTTTTT. Protein product: CASSGTGGRAGELFF.